These 24 T cell receptor beta chains were all obtained from the same sample, sequenced in a study of cytomegalovirus exposure and HLA in healthy donors. TCRdb's copy holds only in-frame clones and misses some; the assay was immunoSEQ multiplex PCR. The table shows approximately 150,000 clones, with over 80% occurring only once. Sequenced material: PBMCs. The receptors were gathered from a man aged 18 to 35 in good health and CMV-seropositive.

The chain employs TRBV18 and TRBJ2-7; 10 bases are shared with TRBD2. The CDR3 totals 18 residues. The V and J ends lost 3 bases and 0 bases, in that order; junction bases with no gene match: 11. From germline, CDR1 is KGHSH and CDR2 LQKENI. The CDR3 nucleotides read TGTGCCAGCTCACCGAGACAGACTAGCGGGCCTTTCTCCTACGAGCAGTACTTC. Amino acids: CASSPRQTSGPFSYEQYF. Full variable domain (remainder filled in from reference TRBV18 and TRBJ2-7): NAGVMQNPRHLVRRRGQEARLRCSPMKGHSHVYWYRQLPEEGLKFMVYLQKENIIDESGMPKERFSAEFPKEGPSILRIQQVVRGDSAAYFCASSPRQTSGPFSYEQYFGPGTRLTVT.

This clone was detected only once. This chain uses TRBV18 with TRBJ1-5; D uncertain. There are 13 residues in the CDR3. Trimming removed 2 bases at V and 6 bases at J, with 8 bases between. CDR1 and CDR2 (germline): KGHSH, LQKENI. The chain's CDR3 is CASSPETPQPQHF. DNA for the CDR3: TGTGCCAGCTCACCAGAGACACCTCAGCCCCAGCATTTT.

The chain links TRBV4-1 to TRBJ1-1; TRBD1 matches at 7 bases. Germline V CDR1 and CDR2: MGHRA, YSYEKL. Trimming at V came to 3 bases and at J to 5 bases, leaving 12 bases not matched to a gene. The CDR3 covers 16 residues. CDR3 DNA sequence: TGCGCCAGCAGCCAGGGCCGGGCCCAGGGGGGAACTGAAGCTTTCTTT. As protein: CASSQGRAQGGTEAFF.

The chain carries TRBV5-5 and TRBJ2-5, with D unresolved. Trimming stripped 3 bases from V and 2 bases from J, with 11 bases between. The CDR3 length is 14 residues. Germline V gene lookup returns CDR1 SGHKS and CDR2 YYEKEE (reference sequence). CDR3 protein: CASSWAVVQETQYF. CDR3 sequence (DNA): TGTGCCAGCAGCTGGGCAGTAGTTCAAGAGACCCAGTACTTC.

This clone was seen just once. This sequence joins TRBV29-1 and TRBJ1-2; a weak D match, TRBD1 (5 bases). Germline CDR1 reads SQVTM; CDR2 reads ANQGSEA. CDR3 length: 13 amino acids. V was trimmed by 7 bases and J by 4 bases, leaving 16 bases between them. The CDR3 DNA reads TGCAGCGCGAGCGAAGTCGGGGGCTATGGCTACACCTTC. It is translated as CSASEVGGYGYTF.

V and J are TRBV29-1 and TRBJ2-1, with TRBD2 as a possible D gene (5 bases). This CDR3 is 16 amino acids long. Trimming left V 8 bases short and J 5 bases short, with 25 bases between. The germline gives CDR1 SQVTM, CDR2 ANQGSEA. The CDR3 DNA follows: TGCAGCCTACTAGTCCAGGTGCCTGCGATGGACAATGAGCAGTTCTTC. It yields the protein CSLLVQVPAMDNEQFF.

The V gene is TRBV5-4, the J gene TRBJ1-2; TRBD1 might be the D (6 bases). Trimming removed 3 bases at V and 7 bases at J, with 16 bases between. Germline assignment: CDR1 SGHNT and CDR2 YYREEE (reference sequence). The length of the CDR3 is 14 residues. Here the CDR3 reads CASSSFTGLGGYTF. The DNA of the CDR3 is TGTGCCAGCAGCTCATTCACAGGGCTGGGTGGCTACACCTTC.

This chain joins TRBV15 and TRBJ2-7, with 15 bases lining up with TRBD2. Looked up from germline, CDR1 is LNHNV and CDR2 is YYDKDF (reference sequence). The junction had 4 bases not matched to a gene; V was cut back by 1 base and J by 3 bases. This CDR3 has 17 amino acids. The CDR3 nucleotides are TGTGCCACCAGCAGAGTTTGGACTAGCGGGAGGGACTACGAGCAGTACTTC. Protein: CATSRVWTSGRDYEQYF.

J is TRBJ2-3 and V is TRBV18, with 7 bases aligning to TRBD1. The J segment lost 6 bases and the V segment lost 1 base, leaving 4 bases of the junction unmatched. This CDR3 comprises 14 residues. Germline V gene lookup returns CDR1 KGHSH and CDR2 LQKENI. This CDR3 reads CASSPLGQPDTQYF. The DNA of the CDR3 is TGTGCCAGCTCACCACTGGGACAGCCTGATACGCAGTATTTT.

V gene TRBV27 combines with J gene TRBJ1-3; the match to TRBD1 covers 7 bases. CDR1 and CDR2 (germline): MNHEY, SMNVEV (reference sequence). V gave up 2 bases and J gave up 2 bases; unmatched junction bases: 3. The CDR3 totals 15 residues. The DNA for the CDR3 is TGTGCCAGCAGTTTAACACAGGGGACTGGAAACACCATATATTTT. It encodes CASSLTQGTGNTIYF.

The chain combines TRBV5-1 with TRBJ2-2; 9 positions match TRBD1. The CDR3 consists of 15 residues. Trimming removed 5 bases from V and 4 bases from J; junction bases left unmatched: 6. The germline CDR1 and CDR2 sequences are SGHRS and YFSETQ. The CDR3 region has the DNA TGCGCCAGCAGGGACTGGACAGGGGTCACCGGGGAGCTGTTTTTT. This translates into CASRDWTGVTGELFF.

This clone appeared many times. This chain joins TRBV4-2 and TRBJ2-2, with 8 bases identical to TRBD1. The V segment lost 6 bases and the J segment 5 bases; nucleotides outside the gene matches: 2. Germline V CDR1 and CDR2: LGHNA, YNFKEQ. The CDR3 contains 13 residues. DNA for the CDR3: TGTGCCAGCAGGGACAGGGAGACCGGGGAGCTGTTTTTT. Encoded protein: CASRDRETGELFF.

The rearrangement links TRBV25-1 to TRBJ2-5; TRBD2 aligns across 8 bases. The J segment lost 5 bases and the V segment lost 5 bases, leaving 13 bases of the junction unmatched. From germline, CDR1 is MGHDK and CDR2 SYGVNS. This CDR3 has 16 amino acids. The CDR3 DNA reads TGTGCCAGCAGTCCGCCCCCGGGGGGGGCCAGGGAGACCCAGTACTTC. Amino acid sequence: CASSPPPGGARETQYF.

The CDR3 nucleotides read TGCGCCAGCAGCTTGGTCACTAGCGGGGGCACAGATACGCAGTATTTT. It is translated as CASSLVTSGGTDTQYF. The chain recombines TRBV5-1 with TRBJ2-3, with 10 bases aligning to TRBD2. Germline assignment: CDR1 SGHRS and CDR2 YFSETQ. V shed 0 bases and J 1 base; nucleotides not matched to a gene: 2. The CDR3 length is 16 residues.

The rearrangement joins TRBV11-2 to TRBJ1-2; 9 bases fit TRBD1. V lost 1 base to trimming and J lost 8 bases; unmatched junction nucleotides: 2. The CDR3 is 13 residues long. The V gene's germline CDR1 is SGHAT and CDR2 FQNNGV. CDR3 loop: CASSLGQGGGYTF. The DNA for the CDR3 is TGTGCCAGCAGCTTAGGACAGGGGGGAGGCTACACCTTC.

The chain is built from TRBV28 and TRBJ2-7; D is perhaps TRBD1 (5 bases). The CDR3 totals 15 residues. Germline-derived CDR1 and CDR2 are MDHEN and SYDVKM. The V end was cut by 4 bases, the J end by 4 bases, with 17 bases between. This CDR3 reads CASSSKRTPGYEQYF. For the CDR3, the DNA is TGTGCCAGCAGTTCTAAAAGGACACCTGGTTACGAGCAGTACTTC.

This rearrangement joins TRBV18 to TRBJ1-1; a possible D gene is TRBD1 (6 bases). Germline loops: CDR1 KGHSH, CDR2 LQKENI. There are 13 residues in the CDR3. V was cut by 4 bases and J by 5 bases, with 11 bases left in between. The CDR3 region is CASSQQGETEAFF. CDR3 DNA: TGTGCCAGCTCACAACAGGGAGAGACTGAAGCTTTCTTT.

A remark on this clone: Its ends do not fully match the called genes, so a read error is possible. The genes are TRBV7-2 and TRBJ2-3; 7 nucleotides align to TRBD1. The CDR3 consists of 14 residues. Germline CDR1 and CDR2: SGHTA and FQGNSA. The CDR3 region is CASSLDRGTDTQYF. In nucleotides, the CDR3 is TGTGCCAGCAGCTTAGACAGGGGCACGGATACGCAGTATTTT.

The V and J genes are TRBV15 and TRBJ1-1; D possibly corresponds to TRBD1 (5 bases). Per germline, CDR1 LNHNV and CDR2 YYDKDF (reference sequence). V was pared by 8 bases and J by 1 base, with 11 bases between. The CDR3 has 13 amino acids. The CDR3 DNA sequence: TGTGCCACCGCGTCAACAGGGAACACTGAAGCTTTCTTT. It specifies CATASTGNTEAFF.

The chain employs TRBV2 and TRBJ1-5; TRBD1 matches at 7 bases. The CDR3 is made up of 14 amino acids. Germline values: CDR1 SNHLY, CDR2 FYNNEI. Trimming at V came to 6 bases and at J to 2 bases, leaving 4 bases not matched to a gene. Here the CDR3 reads CASRGRGGNQPQHF. CDR3 in DNA: TGTGCCAGCAGGGGCAGGGGGGGCAATCAGCCCCAGCATTTT.

The chain is built from TRBV27 and TRBJ2-1, with D unresolved. V lost 10 bases and J 1 base, leaving 11 bases between the germline ends. Germline V gene data show CDR1 as MNHEY and CDR2 as SMNVEV (reference sequence). The CDR3 loop spans 13 amino acids. CDR3 DNA sequence: TGTGCCACCGGAGACGATTCCTACAATGAGCAGTTCTTC. This encodes CATGDDSYNEQFF.

This clone was counted ten times or more. The rearrangement links TRBV19 to TRBJ1-5; D unclear. Germline V gene sequence: CDR1 LNHDA, CDR2 SQIVND (reference sequence). The CDR3 totals 19 residues. V shed 4 bases and J shed 1 base, with 23 bases lying between them. This CDR3 reads CASSTPQESPGGSNQPQHF. As DNA, the CDR3 is TGTGCCAGTAGTACACCCCAAGAAAGCCCTGGAGGGAGCAATCAGCCCCAGCATTTT.

The rearrangement joins TRBV4-2 to TRBJ2-5; D is undetermined. The CDR3 is made up of 13 amino acids. With 0 bases removed from V and 5 bases from J, the gap between germline ends came to 7 bases. Germline V gene data show CDR1 as LGHNA and CDR2 as YNFKEQ. In DNA form, the CDR3 reads TGTGCCAGCAGCCAAGAAGAGAGGGAGACCCAGTACTTC. Its translation: CASSQEERETQYF.

The genes are TRBV2 and TRBJ1-1; 10 positions agree with TRBD1. Germline values: CDR1 SNHLY, CDR2 FYNNEI. V lost 9 bases, J lost 4 bases, and 5 bases stayed unmatched. This CDR3 comprises 13 residues. The CDR3 region is CARDRGSGTEAFF. The CDR3 DNA reads TGTGCCAGGGACAGGGGGTCAGGCACTGAAGCTTTCTTT. The full variable domain, completed using reference TRBV2 and TRBJ1-1, is EPEVTQTPSHQVTQMGQEVILRCVPISNHLYFYWYRQILGQKVEFLVSFYNNEISEKSEIFDDQFSVERPDGSNFTLKIRSTKLEDSAMYFCARDRGSGTEAFFGQGTRLTVV.